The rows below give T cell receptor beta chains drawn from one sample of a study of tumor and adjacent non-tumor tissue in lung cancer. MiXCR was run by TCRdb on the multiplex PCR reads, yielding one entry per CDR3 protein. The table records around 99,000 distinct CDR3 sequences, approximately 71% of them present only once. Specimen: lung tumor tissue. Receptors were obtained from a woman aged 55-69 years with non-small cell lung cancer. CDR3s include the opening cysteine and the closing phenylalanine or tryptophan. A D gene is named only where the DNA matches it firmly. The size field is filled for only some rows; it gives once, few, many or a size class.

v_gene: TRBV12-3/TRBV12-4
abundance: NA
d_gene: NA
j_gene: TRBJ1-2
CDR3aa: CASSLASGDHYGYTF
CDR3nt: TGTGCCAGCAGTTTAGCGTCGGGGGACCACTATGGCTACACCTTC

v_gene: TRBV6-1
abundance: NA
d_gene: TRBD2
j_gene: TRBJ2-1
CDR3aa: CASSPTSVRVDEQLF
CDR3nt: TGTGCCAGCAGCCCGACTAGCGTGAGGGTCGATGAGCAGCTCTTC

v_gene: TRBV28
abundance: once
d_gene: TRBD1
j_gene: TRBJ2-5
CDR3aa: CASSSGQTLGEIQYF
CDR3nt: TGTGCCAGCAGTTCGGGACAGACCCTTGGAGAGATCCAGTACTTC

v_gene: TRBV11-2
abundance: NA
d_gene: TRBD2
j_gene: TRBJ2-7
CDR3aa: CAIGYGTSGSYEQYF
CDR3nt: TGTGCCATCGGCTACGGGACTAGCGGGAGCTACGAACAGTACTTC

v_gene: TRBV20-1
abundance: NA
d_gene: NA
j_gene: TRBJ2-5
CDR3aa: CSASGAGDIVIQYF
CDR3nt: TGCAGTGCTAGCGGGGCGGGGGACATAGTGATCCAGTACTTC

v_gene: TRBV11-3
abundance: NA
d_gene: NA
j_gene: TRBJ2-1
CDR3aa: CASRLELTSGCHNEHFF
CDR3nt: TGTGCCAGCAGGTTAGAGTTGACCAGCGGGTGCCACAATGAGCATTTCTTC

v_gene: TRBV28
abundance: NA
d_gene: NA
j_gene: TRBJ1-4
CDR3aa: CASRSNATNEKLFF
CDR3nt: TGTGCCAGCAGATCTAATGCAACTAATGAAAAACTGTTTTTT

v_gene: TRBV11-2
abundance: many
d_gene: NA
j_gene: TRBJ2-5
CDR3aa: CASSSRRAETQYF
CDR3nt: TGTGCCAGCAGCTCCCGTCGGGCGGAGACCCAGTACTTC

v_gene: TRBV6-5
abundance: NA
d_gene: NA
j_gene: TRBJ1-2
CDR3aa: CASSPTRWVGDGYTF
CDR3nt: TGTGCCAGTAGCCCAACGCGGTGGGTCGGCGATGGCTACACCTTC

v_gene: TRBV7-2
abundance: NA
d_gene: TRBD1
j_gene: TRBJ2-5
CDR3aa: CASSLGWPGQGQETHYF
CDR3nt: TGTGCCAGCAGCTTAGGTTGGCCGGGACAGGGGCAAGAGACCCACTACTTC

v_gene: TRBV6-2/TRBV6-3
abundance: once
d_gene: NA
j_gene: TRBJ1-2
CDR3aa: CASSSPDLLNYCYTF
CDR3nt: TGTGCCAGCAGTTCACCAGACCTTCTTAACTATTGCTACACCTTC

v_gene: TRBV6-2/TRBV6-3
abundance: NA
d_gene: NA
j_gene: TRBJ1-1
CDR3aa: CASSPDSHTEVFF
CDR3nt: TGTGCCAGCAGTCCGGACAGTCACACTGAGGTTTTCTTT

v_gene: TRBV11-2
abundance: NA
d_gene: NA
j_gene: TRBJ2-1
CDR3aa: CTSSLELGGWGQGDDKLFF
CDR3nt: TGTACCAGCAGCTTAGAGCTGGGCGGTTGGGGGCAGGGTGACGATAAGCTGTTCTTC

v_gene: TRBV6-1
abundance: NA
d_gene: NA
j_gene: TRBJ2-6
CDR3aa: CATRVRANVLTF
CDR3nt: TGTGCCACCCGGGTCAGGGCCAACGTCCTGACTTTC

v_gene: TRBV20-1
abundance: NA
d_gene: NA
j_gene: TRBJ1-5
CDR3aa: CSVRPRGNQPQHF
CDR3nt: TGCAGTGTGAGACCCCGGGGGAATCAGCCCCAGCATTTT

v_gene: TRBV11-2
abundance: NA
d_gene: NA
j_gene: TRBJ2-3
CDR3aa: CATTLDFSRTDTQYF
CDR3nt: TGTGCCACCACCTTAGACTTCTCAAGAACAGATACGCAGTATTTT

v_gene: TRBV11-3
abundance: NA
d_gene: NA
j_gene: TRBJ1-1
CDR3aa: CASSSTCTVNTEVFF
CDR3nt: TGTGCCAGCAGCTCAACTTGCACGGTGAACACTGAAGTTTTCTTT

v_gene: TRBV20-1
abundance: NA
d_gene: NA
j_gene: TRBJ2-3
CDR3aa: CSAMEGLSIDTQYF
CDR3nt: TGCAGTGCTATGGAGGGGCTTAGCATAGATACGCAGTATTTT

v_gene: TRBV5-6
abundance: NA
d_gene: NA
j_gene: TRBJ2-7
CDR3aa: CATSLFQGKTTYEQHF
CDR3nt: TGTGCCACCAGCTTGTTCCAGGGGAAAACGACCTACGAGCAGCACTTC

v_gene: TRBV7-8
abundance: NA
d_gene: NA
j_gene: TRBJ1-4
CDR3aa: CASSLLPGAANEKLFF
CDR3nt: TGTGCCAGCAGCTTACTCCCGGGGGCAGCTAATGAAAAACTGTTTTTT

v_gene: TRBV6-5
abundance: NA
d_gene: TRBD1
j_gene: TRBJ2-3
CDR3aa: CASSYSRTGWSDTLYF
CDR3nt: TGTGCCAGCAGTTACTCCCGGACAGGGTGGTCAGATACGCTGTATTTT

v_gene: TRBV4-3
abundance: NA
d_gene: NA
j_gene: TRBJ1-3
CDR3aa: CANSPGISTGDTIYF
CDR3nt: TGTGCCAACAGCCCGGGGATCAGTACCGGTGATACCATATATTTT

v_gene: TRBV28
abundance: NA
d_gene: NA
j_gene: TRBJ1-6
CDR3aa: CASRPPLRPAVGSPLHF
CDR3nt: TGTGCCAGCAGGCCGCCTTTAAGGCCTGCCGTTGGTTCACCCCTCCACTTT

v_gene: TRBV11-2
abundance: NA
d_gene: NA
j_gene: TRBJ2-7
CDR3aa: CAISLVPGREQYF
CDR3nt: TGTGCCATCAGCTTGGTACCGGGCCGCGAGCAGTATTTC

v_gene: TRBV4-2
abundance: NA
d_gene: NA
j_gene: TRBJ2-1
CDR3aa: CASNQEPSVNDEQFF
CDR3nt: TGTGCCAGCAACCAAGAACCTAGCGTGAACGATGAGCAGTTCTTC

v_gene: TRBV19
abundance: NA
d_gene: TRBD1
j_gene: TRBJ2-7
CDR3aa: CASKPADRVHEQYF
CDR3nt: TGTGCCAGTAAACCCGCGGACAGGGTCCACGAGCAGTACTTC

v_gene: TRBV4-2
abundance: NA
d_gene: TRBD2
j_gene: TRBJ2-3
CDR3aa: CASSAGGNTDMQYF
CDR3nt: TGTGCCAGCAGCGCCGGGGGGAACACAGATATGCAGTATTTT

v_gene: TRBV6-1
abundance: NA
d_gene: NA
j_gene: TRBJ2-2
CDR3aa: CASSYYKNTRELFF
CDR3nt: TGTGCCAGCAGTTATTACAAGAACACCAGGGAGCTGTTTTTT

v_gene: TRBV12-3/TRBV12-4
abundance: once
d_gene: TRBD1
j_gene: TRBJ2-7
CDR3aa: CANRPPGQGSYAQYF
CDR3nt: TGTGCCAACAGACCACCCGGACAGGGCTCCTACGCGCAGTACTTC

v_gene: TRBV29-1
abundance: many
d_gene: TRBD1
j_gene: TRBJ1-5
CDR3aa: CSVEARTRDRSHQPQHF
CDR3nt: TGCAGCGTTGAAGCCAGAACCCGGGACAGAAGTCATCAGCCCCAGCATTTT

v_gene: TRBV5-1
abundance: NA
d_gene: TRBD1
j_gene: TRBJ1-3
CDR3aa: CASSSTGVSENTIYF
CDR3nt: TGCGCCAGCAGCTCAACAGGGGTTTCTGAAAACACCATATATTTT

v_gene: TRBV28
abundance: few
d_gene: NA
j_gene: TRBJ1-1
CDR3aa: CASSLGAAVYQGAFF
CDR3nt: TGTGCCAGCAGTTTGGGGGCAGCTGTCTACCAAGGGGCTTTCTTT

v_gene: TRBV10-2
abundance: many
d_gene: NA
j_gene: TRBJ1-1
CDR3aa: CASSESQGRTEAFF
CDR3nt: TGCGCCAGCAGTGAGTCCCAGGGAAGGACTGAAGCTTTCTTT

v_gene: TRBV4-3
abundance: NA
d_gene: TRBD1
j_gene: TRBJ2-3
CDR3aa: CTSSLGQGVTDTQYF
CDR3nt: TGCACCAGCAGCCTGGGGCAGGGGGTAACAGATACGCAGTATTTT

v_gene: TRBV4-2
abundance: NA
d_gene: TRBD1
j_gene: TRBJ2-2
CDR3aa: CDSSQGGQGEVGELFF
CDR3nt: TGTGACAGCAGCCAGGGCGGACAGGGGGAGGTCGGGGAGCTGTTTTTT

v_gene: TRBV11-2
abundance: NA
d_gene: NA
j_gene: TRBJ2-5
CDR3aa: CTSSLNRDQETQYF
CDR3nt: TGTACCAGCAGCTTGAACAGGGATCAAGAGACCCAGTACTTC

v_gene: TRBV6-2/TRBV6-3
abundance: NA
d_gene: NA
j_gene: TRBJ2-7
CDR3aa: CASSYLPRIVSYEQYF
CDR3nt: TGTGCCAGCAGCTACCTGCCAAGGATTGTGTCCTACGAGCAGTACTTC

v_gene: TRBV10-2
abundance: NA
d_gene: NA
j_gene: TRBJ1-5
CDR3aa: CASSDLSGDQSQHF
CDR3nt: TGCGCCAGCAGTGACTTAAGCGGCGATCAGTCCCAGCATTTT

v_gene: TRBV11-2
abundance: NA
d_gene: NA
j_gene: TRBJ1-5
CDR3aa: CVGFQDMGQPQHF
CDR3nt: TGTGTCGGCTTCCAGGACATGGGTCAGCCCCAGCACTTT

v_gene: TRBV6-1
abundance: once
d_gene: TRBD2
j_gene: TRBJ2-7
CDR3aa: CASNLVGGSYNEQYF
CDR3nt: TGTGCTAGCAATTTAGTCGGGGGGAGTTACAATGAGCAGTACTTC

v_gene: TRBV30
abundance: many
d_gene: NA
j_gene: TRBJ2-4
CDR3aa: CAWTGGGSKNIQYF
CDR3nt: TGTGCCTGGACCGGTGGGGGATCCAAAAACATTCAGTACTTC

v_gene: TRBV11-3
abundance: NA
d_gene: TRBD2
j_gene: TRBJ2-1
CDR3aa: CANSLDSTSGSQNEQFF
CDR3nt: TGTGCCAACAGCTTAGACTCGACTAGCGGGAGCCAAAATGAGCAGTTCTTC

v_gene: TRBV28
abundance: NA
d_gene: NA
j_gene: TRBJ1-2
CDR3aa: CASSLLRGEVYGYTF
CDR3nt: TGTGCCAGCAGTTTACTTAGAGGAGAGGTCTATGGCTACACCTTC

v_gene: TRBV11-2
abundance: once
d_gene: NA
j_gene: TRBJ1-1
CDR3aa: CASSSRGEGAQMNTEVFF
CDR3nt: TGTGCCAGCAGCTCCCGAGGCGAGGGCGCACAAATGAACACTGAAGTTTTCTTT

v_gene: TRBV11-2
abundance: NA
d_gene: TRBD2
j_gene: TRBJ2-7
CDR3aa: CTSSWDRGGYEQYF
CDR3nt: TGTACCAGCAGTTGGGACCGCGGGGGATACGAGCAGTACTTT

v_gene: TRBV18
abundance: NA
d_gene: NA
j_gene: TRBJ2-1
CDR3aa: CASSSKREEEYNEQFF
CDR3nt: TGTGCCAGCTCATCAAAGAGGGAAGAAGAGTACAATGAGCAGTTCTTC